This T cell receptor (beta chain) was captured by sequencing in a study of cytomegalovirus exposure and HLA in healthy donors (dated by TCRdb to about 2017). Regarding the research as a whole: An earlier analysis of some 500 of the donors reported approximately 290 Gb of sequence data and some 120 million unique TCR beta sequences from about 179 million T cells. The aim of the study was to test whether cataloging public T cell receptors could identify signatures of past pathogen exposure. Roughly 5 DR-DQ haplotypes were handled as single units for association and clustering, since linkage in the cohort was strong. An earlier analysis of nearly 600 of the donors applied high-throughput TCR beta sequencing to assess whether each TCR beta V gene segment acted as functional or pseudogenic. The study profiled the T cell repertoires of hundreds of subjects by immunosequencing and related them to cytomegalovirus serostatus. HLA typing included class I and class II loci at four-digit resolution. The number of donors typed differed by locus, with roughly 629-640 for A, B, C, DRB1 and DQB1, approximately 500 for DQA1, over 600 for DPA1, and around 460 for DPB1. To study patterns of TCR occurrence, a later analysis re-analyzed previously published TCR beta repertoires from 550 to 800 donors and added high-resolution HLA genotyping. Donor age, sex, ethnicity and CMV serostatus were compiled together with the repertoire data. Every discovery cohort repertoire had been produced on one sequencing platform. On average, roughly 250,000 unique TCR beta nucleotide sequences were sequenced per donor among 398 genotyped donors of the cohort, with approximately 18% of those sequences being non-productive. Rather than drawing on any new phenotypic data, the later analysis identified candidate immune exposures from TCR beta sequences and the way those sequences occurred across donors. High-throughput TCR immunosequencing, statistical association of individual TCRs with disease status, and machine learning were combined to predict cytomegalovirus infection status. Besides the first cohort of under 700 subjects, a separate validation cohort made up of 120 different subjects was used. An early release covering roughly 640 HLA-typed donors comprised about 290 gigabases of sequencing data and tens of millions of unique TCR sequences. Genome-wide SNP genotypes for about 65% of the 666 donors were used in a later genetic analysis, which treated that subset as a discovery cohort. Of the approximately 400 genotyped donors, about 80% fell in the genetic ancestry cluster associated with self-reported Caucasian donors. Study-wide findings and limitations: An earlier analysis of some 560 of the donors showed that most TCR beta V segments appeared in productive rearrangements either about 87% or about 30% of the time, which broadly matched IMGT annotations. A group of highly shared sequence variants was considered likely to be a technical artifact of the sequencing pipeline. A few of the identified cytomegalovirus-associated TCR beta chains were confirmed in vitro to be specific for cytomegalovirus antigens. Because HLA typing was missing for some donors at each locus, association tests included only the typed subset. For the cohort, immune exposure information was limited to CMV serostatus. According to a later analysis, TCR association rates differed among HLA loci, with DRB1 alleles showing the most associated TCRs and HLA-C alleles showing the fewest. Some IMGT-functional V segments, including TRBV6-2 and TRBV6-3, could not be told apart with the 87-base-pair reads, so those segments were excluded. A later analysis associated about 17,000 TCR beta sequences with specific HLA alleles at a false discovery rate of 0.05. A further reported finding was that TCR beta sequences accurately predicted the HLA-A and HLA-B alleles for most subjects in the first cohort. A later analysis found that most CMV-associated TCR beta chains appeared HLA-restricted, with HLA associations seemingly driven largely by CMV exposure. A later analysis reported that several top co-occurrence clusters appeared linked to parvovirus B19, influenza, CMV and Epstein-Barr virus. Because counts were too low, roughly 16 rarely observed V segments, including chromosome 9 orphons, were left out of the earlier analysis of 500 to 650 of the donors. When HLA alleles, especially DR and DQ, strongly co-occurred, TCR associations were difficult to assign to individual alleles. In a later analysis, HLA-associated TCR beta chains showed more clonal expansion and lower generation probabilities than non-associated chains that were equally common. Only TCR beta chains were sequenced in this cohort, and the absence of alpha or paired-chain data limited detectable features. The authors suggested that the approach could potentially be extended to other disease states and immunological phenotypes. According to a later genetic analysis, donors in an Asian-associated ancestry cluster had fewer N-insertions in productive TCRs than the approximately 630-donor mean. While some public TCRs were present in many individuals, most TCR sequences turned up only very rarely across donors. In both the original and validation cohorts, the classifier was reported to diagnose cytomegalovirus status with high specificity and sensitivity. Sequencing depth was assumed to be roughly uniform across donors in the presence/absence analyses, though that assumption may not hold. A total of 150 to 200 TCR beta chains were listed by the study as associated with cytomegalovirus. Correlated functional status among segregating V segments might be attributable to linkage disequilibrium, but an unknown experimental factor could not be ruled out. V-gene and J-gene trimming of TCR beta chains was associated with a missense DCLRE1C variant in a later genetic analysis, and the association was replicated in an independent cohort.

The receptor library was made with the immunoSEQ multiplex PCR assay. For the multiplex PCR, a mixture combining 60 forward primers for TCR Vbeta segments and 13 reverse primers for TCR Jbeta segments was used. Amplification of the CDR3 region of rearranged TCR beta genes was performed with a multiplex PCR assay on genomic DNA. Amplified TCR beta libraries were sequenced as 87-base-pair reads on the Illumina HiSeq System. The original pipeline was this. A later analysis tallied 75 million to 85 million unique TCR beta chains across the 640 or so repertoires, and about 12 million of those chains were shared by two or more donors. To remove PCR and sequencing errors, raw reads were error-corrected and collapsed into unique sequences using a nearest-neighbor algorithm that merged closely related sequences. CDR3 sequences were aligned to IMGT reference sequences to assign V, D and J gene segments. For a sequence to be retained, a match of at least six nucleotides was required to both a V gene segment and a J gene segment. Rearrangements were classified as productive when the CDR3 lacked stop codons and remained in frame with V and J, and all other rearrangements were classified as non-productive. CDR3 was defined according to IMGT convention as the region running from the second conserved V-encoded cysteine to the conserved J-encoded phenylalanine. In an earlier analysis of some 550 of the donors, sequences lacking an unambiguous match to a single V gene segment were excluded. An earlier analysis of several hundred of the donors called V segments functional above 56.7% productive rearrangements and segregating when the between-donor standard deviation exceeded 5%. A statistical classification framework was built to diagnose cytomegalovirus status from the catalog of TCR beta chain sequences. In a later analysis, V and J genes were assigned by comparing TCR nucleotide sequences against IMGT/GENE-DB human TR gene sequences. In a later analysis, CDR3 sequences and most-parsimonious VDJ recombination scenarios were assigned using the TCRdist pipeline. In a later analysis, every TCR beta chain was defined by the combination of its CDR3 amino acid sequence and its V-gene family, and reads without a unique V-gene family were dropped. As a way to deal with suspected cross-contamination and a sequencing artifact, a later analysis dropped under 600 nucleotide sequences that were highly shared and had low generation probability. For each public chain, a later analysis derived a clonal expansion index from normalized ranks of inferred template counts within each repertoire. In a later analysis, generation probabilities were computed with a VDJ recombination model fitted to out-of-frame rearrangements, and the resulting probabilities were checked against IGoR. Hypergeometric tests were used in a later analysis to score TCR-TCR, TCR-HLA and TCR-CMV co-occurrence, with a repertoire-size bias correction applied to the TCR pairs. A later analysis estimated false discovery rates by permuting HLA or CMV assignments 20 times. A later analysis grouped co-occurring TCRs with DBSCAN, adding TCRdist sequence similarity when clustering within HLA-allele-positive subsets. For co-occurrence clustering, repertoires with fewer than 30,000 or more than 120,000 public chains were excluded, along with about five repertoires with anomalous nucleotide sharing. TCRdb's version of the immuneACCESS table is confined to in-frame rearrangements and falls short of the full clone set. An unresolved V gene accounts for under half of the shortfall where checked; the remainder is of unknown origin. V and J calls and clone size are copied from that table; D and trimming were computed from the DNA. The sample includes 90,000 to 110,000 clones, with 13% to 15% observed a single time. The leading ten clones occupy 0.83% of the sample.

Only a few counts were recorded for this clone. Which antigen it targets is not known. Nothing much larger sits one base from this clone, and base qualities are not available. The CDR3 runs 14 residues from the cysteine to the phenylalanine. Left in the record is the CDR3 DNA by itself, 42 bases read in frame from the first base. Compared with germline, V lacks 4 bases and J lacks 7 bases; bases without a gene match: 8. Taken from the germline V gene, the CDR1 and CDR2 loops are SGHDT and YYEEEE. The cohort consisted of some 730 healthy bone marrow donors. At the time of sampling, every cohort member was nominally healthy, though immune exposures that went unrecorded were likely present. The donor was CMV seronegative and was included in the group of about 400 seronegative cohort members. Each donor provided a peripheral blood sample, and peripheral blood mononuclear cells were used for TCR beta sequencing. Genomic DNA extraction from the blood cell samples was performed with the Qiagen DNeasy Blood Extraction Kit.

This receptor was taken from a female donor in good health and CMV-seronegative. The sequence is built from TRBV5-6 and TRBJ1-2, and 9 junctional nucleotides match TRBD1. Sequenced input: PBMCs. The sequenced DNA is TGTGCCAGCAGCGAAGGGACAGGGAGTTTTGGCTACACCTTC. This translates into CASSEGTGSFGYTF. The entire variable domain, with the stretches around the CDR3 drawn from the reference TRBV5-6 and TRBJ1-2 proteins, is DAGVTQSPTHLIKTRGQQVTLRCSPKSGHDTVSWYQQALGQGPQFIFQYYEEEERQRGNFPDRFSGHQFPNYSSELNVNALLLGDSALYLCASSEGTGSFGYTFGSGTRLTVV.